This T cell receptor (beta chain) was observed in a study of response to subunit inactivated influenza vaccine. The study's findings and limits: Researchers suggested that each seasonal influenza vaccination recruits few new T cells.

This clonotype has more than one count but fewer than ten. What it binds is unknown. This CDR3 has 15 residues. CDR1 is MNHEY and CDR2 is SVGAGI in the germline V gene. V lost 2 bases and J lost 6; bases outside the gene matches: 4. A single record per CDR3 protein comes from TCRdb applying MiXCR to the RT-PCR reads. The sample has about 610,000 distinct CDR3 sequences; about 15% are singletons. The specimen was PBMCs from blood, collected about 13 days after vaccination. The V call is TRBV6-5, the J call TRBJ2-1; 10 bases fit TRBD1. This TCR was sampled from a man between 45 and 60 years old who received an inactivated influenza vaccine. In DNA, the CDR3 is TGTGCCAGCAGTTACGGGACAGGGGCGATCAATGAGCAGTTCTTC. Translation gives CASSYGTGAINEQFF.